The 4 T cell receptor beta chains reported below all come from one sample, sequenced in a study of CD8 T cells in ankylosing spondylitis. Study-level points and caveats: There was a TCR beta motif, made of several highly homologous variants, that appeared characteristic of ankylosing spondylitis blood.

For these TCRs, the target antigens are not known. A single record per CDR3 protein comes from TCRdb applying MiXCR to the 5' RACE reads. Among some 450,000 distinct CDR3 sequences listed, 15% to 20% were seen once. Material: blood, either unsorted or a sorted T cell fraction (not recorded which). Receptors were obtained from a male donor with ankylosing spondylitis.

The chain carries TRBV5-1 and TRBJ2-5, with 9 bases aligning to TRBD2. Germline-derived CDR1 and CDR2 are SGHRS and YFSETQ. The V and J ends lost 0 bases and 2 bases, in that order; junction bases with no gene match: 5. The length of the CDR3 is 16 residues. The CDR3 loop reads CASSLDPAGGQETQYF. CDR3 nucleotide sequence: TGCGCCAGCAGCTTGGATCCAGCGGGAGGACAAGAGACCCAGTACTTC. Filled out from reference TRBV5-1 and TRBJ2-5, the complete variable domain reads KAGVTQTPRYLIKTRGQQVTLSCSPISGHRSVSWYQQTPGQGLQFLFEYFSETQRNKGNFPGRFSGRQFSNSRSEMNVSTLELGDSALYLCASSLDPAGGQETQYFGPGTRLLVL.

This sequence joins TRBV30 and TRBJ2-2; possible D gene TRBD1, 6 bases. CDR3 size: 15 residues. Trimming stripped 3 bases from V and 1 base from J, with 12 bases between. The germline gives CDR1 GTSNPN, CDR2 SVGIG (reference sequence). The DNA for the CDR3 is TGTGCCTGGAGAGTACGGGACAAGAACACCGGGGAGCTGTTTTTT. Translating it yields CAWRVRDKNTGELFF. Based on the CDR3 plus reference TRBV30 and TRBJ2-2, the full variable domain is SQTIHQWPATLVQPVGSPLSLECTVEGTSNPNLYWYRQAAGRGLQLLFYSVGIGQISSEVPQNLSASRPQDRQFILSSKKLLLSDSGFYLCAWRVRDKNTGELFFGEGSRLTVL.

Of note for this clonotype: A much larger clone differs from this one at a single base, so this may be a read error. The chain links TRBV5-1 to TRBJ2-4; D may match TRBD1 or TRBD2 (6 bases each). V gave up 3 bases and J gave up 6 bases, with 13 bases separating them. The germline V gene encodes CDR1 SGHRS and CDR2 YFSETQ. This CDR3 has 14 amino acids. For the CDR3, the DNA is TGCGCCAGCAGCTCCGACAGGAGGGGAAACATTCAGTACTTC. Translated: CASSSDRRGNIQYF.

This clonotype was detected a few times. The chain employs TRBV2 and TRBJ1-4; D is possibly TRBD1 (5 bases). Trimming took off 8 bases at V and 2 bases at J, with 15 bases between the two ends. The CDR3 is 15 amino acids. Germline CDR1 SNHLY, CDR2 FYNNEI. The CDR3 here is CASALGVPTNEKLFF. The CDR3, as DNA: TGTGCCAGCGCCCTGGGGGTACCGACTAATGAAAAACTGTTTTTT.